The clone carrying this T cell receptor (beta chain) was detected only a few times. The data stem from a study of spatial heterogeneity in lung cancer. Study information: Beta-chain sequences consistently outnumbered alpha-chain sequences in detection.

Looked up from germline, CDR1 is LGHDT and CDR2 is YNNKEL (reference sequence). Trimming removed 0 bases at V and 4 bases at J, with 16 bases between. CDR3 length: 16 amino acids. Time point defined: blood at routine non-recurrence follow-up after resection. TCRdb fed the 5' RACE reads into MiXCR, producing one record per CDR3 protein. The sample yields around 70,000 distinct CDR3 sequences, 8% to 10% seen once. V gene TRBV3-1 combines with J gene TRBJ2-7; TRBD2 is a possible D gene (6 bases). Sequences were derived from PBMCs, sampled at follow-up. The origin of this receptor is a female donor with early-stage non-small cell lung cancer. The CDR3 nucleotides are TGTGCCAGCAGCCAAGATCTCGGGAGCCCCCCTTACGAGCAGTACTTC. Its translation: CASSQDLGSPPYEQYF.